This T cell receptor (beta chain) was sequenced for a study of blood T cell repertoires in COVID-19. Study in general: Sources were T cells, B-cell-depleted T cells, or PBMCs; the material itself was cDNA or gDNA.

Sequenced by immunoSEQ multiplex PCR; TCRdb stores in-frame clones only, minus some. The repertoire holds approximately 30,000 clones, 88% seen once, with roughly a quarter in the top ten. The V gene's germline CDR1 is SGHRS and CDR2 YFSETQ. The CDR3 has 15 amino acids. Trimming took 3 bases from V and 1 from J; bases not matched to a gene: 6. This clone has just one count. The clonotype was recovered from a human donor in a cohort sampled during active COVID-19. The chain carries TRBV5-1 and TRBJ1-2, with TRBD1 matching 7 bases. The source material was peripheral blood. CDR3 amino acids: CASSSATGNNYGYTF. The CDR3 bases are TGCGCCAGCAGCTCGGCGACAGGGAATAACTATGGCTACACCTTC. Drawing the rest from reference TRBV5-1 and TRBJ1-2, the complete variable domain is KAGVTQTPRYLIKTRGQQVTLSCSPISGHRSVSWYQQTPGQGLQFLFEYFSETQRNKGNFPGRFSGRQFSNSRSEMNVSTLELGDSALYLCASSSATGNNYGYTFGSGTRLTVV.